This is a list of T cell receptor beta chains from one sample in a study of early T cells in non-severe SARS-CoV-2 infection. TCRdb recomputed calls from the 5' RACE reads with MiXCR, one row per CDR3 protein. The sample shows 80,000 to 95,000 distinct CDR3 sequences, roughly 15% of them seen only once. Sequenced sample: whole blood. These receptors were collected from an adult who was a healthcare worker with PCR-confirmed SARS-CoV-2 infection or an uninfected control (not recorded which). Both conserved end residues are part of each CDR3. Fields, in order: V gene, D gene, J gene, clone size, CDR3 DNA, CDR3 protein. D genes are given only for firm matches. The size entry is marked missing in some rows and otherwise reads once, few, many or a size class.

V: TRBV20-1; D: NA; J: TRBJ1-2; size: NA; DNA: TGCAGTGCTCCACGGGGAAGCTATGGCTACACCTTC; CDR3: CSAPRGSYGYTF
V: TRBV7-8; D: NA; J: TRBJ2-3; size: NA; DNA: TGTGCCAGCAGCTTTCGATCGGGACTCTCCACAGATACGCAGTATTTT; CDR3: CASSFRSGLSTDTQYF
V: TRBV2; D: NA; J: TRBJ1-6; size: few; DNA: TGTGCCAGCAGTGGGGACGGAGAGGGTTCACCCCTCCACTTT; CDR3: CASSGDGEGSPLHF
V: TRBV28; D: TRBD1; J: TRBJ2-2; size: NA; DNA: TGTGCCAGCAGTTTGGGGACAGTAAACACCGGGGAGCTGTTTTTT; CDR3: CASSLGTVNTGELFF
V: TRBV11-2; D: NA; J: TRBJ2-5; size: few; DNA: TGTGCCAGCGGACAGAGGGCGAGAGAGACCCAGTACTTC; CDR3: CASGQRARETQYF
V: TRBV5-1; D: NA; J: TRBJ1-1; size: NA; DNA: TGCGCCAGCAGCTTGGGACACGGAAACACTGAAGCTTTCTTT; CDR3: CASSLGHGNTEAFF
V: TRBV5-6; D: TRBD1; J: TRBJ1-5; size: NA; DNA: TGTGCCAGCAGCACGAGACAGGGACGACAGCCCCAGCATTTT; CDR3: CASSTRQGRQPQHF
V: TRBV6-1; D: TRBD1; J: TRBJ1-5; size: NA; DNA: TGTGCCAGCAGGGGGGCCGGACAGGGGGCCAGCAATCAGCCCCAGCATTTT; CDR3: CASRGAGQGASNQPQHF
V: TRBV6-2/TRBV6-3; D: TRBD1; J: TRBJ1-2; size: many; DNA: TGTGCCAGCAGCCCAGGACAGGGGACGCCAAACTATGGCTACACCTTC; CDR3: CASSPGQGTPNYGYTF
V: TRBV5-1; D: TRBD1; J: TRBJ1-1; size: NA; DNA: TGCGCCAGCAGCGCAGGACAGGGGGCGCGGACTGAAGCTTTCTTT; CDR3: CASSAGQGARTEAFF
V: TRBV5-5; D: NA; J: TRBJ1-4; size: few; DNA: TGTGCCAGCACCGCCGCGGGGGGAGAACTGTTTTTT; CDR3: CASTAAGGELFF
V: TRBV19; D: TRBD1; J: TRBJ2-5; size: few; DNA: TGTGCCTCGACAGGGAACCAAGAGACCCAGTACTTC; CDR3: CASTGNQETQYF
V: TRBV11-1; D: NA; J: TRBJ1-2; size: NA; DNA: TGTGCCAGCAGCTTAGGAGGATTCTACTATGGCTACACCTTC; CDR3: CASSLGGFYYGYTF
V: TRBV20-1; D: NA; J: TRBJ1-5; size: NA; DNA: TGCAGTGCTAGAGCCTCAGGGGTGTGGGGCAATCAGCCCCAGCATTTT; CDR3: CSARASGVWGNQPQHF
V: TRBV14; D: NA; J: TRBJ1-1; size: many; DNA: TGTGCCAGCAGCCAAAGACAGGCCGGGATAGAAGCTTTCTTT; CDR3: CASSQRQAGIEAFF
V: TRBV6-1; D: NA; J: TRBJ1-4; size: NA; DNA: TGTGCCAGCAGTTCCGGAATGGTTAATGAAAAACTGTTTTTT; CDR3: CASSSGMVNEKLFF
V: TRBV7-9; D: NA; J: TRBJ1-4; size: many; DNA: TGTGCCAGCAGCTTGAGTTCCTTCCAGGGGATGGGCGAAAAACTGTTTTTT; CDR3: CASSLSSFQGMGEKLFF
V: TRBV11-2; D: NA; J: TRBJ2-1; size: NA; DNA: TGTGCCAGCAGCCGAGAGGGGGGCTACAGCTCCTACAATGAGCAGTTCTTC; CDR3: CASSREGGYSSYNEQFF
V: TRBV5-1; D: NA; J: TRBJ2-5; size: few; DNA: TGCGCCAGCAGCCCCGTCAGGTACCCAGAGAGGGAGACCCAGTACTTC; CDR3: CASSPVRYPERETQYF
V: TRBV20-1; D: NA; J: TRBJ1-1; size: NA; DNA: TGCAGTGCTAGACAGAGAAAGTTGAACACTGAAGCTTTCTTT; CDR3: CSARQRKLNTEAFF
V: TRBV4-2; D: NA; J: TRBJ2-1; size: NA; DNA: TGTGCCAGCAGCCTTTTCCCCGGGAACAATGAGCAGTTCTTC; CDR3: CASSLFPGNNEQFF
V: TRBV11-2; D: NA; J: TRBJ2-1; size: NA; DNA: TGTGCCAGCAGCTTAGATCCGGACACCCTCAATGAGCAGTTCTTC; CDR3: CASSLDPDTLNEQFF
V: TRBV5-1; D: TRBD1; J: TRBJ2-3; size: once; DNA: TGCGCCAGCAGCCCGACAGGGGACAGAACAGATACGCAGTATTTT; CDR3: CASSPTGDRTDTQYF
V: TRBV29-1; D: TRBD1; J: TRBJ1-1; size: NA; DNA: TGCAGCGTAAGGGGGACAGAAAATGAAGCTTTCTTT; CDR3: CSVRGTENEAFF
V: TRBV29-1; D: NA; J: TRBJ1-2; size: few; DNA: TGCAGCGTTGACAGGGGAAAGGATGGCTACACCTTC; CDR3: CSVDRGKDGYTF
V: TRBV3-1; D: NA; J: TRBJ1-3; size: NA; DNA: TGTGCCAGCAGCCAAGCCCCTGGGGGGGCGGCTGGAAACACCATATATTTT; CDR3: CASSQAPGGAAGNTIYF
V: TRBV2; D: NA; J: TRBJ2-5; size: NA; DNA: TGTGCCAGCGGTGCGCCCCCCCAAGAGACCCAGTACTTC; CDR3: CASGAPPQETQYF
V: TRBV5-1; D: NA; J: TRBJ1-4; size: few; DNA: TGCGCCAGCAGCTCGACCGCAACTAATGAAAAACTGTTTTTT; CDR3: CASSSTATNEKLFF
V: TRBV2; D: TRBD1; J: TRBJ1-1; size: NA; DNA: TGTGCCAGCAGTGACCGGACAGGGGACACTGAAGCTTTCTTT; CDR3: CASSDRTGDTEAFF
V: TRBV25-1; D: NA; J: TRBJ2-5; size: few; DNA: TGTGCCAGCAGTGATCACAGACTCCAAGAGACCCAGTACTTC; CDR3: CASSDHRLQETQYF